The 13 T cell receptor beta chains listed next were all sequenced from one sample in a study of yellow fever vaccine responses in identical twins. TCRdb called the RT-PCR reads again in MiXCR, with one record for every CDR3 protein. The sample has roughly 6,900 distinct CDR3 sequences; around 84% are singletons. The sample here was T cells from blood (PBMCs), unsorted or a sorted subset (not recorded which), taken before or after yellow fever vaccination (not recorded which). These TCRs come from a woman between 18 and 29 years old who received the yellow fever vaccine.

This clonotype was seen once. The chain uses TRBV7-9 and TRBJ2-1; D not certain. V shed 8 bases and J shed 9 bases, with 8 bases lying between them. Per germline, CDR1 SEHNR and CDR2 FQNEAQ (reference sequence). The CDR3 totals 10 residues. CDR3 protein: CASSGSEQFF. The CDR3 DNA reads as TGTGCCAGCTCTGGAAGTGAGCAGTTCTTC.

The rearrangement uses TRBV11-1 and TRBJ2-5, with D possibly matching TRBD1 (5 bases). Trimming took 2 bases from V and 1 from J, leaving 23 bases between them. CDR3 length: 19 amino acids. The germline V gene has CDR1 SGHAT and CDR2 FQDESV (reference sequence). DNA for the CDR3: TGTGCCAGCAGCTTATTGGGCATAGGGGCGGCCGACTTCCAAGAGACCCAGTACTTC. This codes for CASSLLGIGAADFQETQYF.

The chain is built from TRBV29-1 and TRBJ2-1; D is possibly TRBD2 (5 bases). Trimming left V 0 bases short and J 4 bases short, with 16 bases between. Germline V gene sequence: CDR1 SQVTM, CDR2 ANQGSEA. This CDR3 spans 16 amino acids. The CDR3 loop reads CSVEDPGVVSYNEQFF. In DNA form, the CDR3 reads TGCAGCGTTGAAGATCCCGGGGTTGTCTCGTACAATGAGCAGTTCTTC.

This sequence joins TRBV5-6 and TRBJ2-3; the D gene is possibly TRBD2 (6 bases). The CDR3 runs to 16 residues. Trimming took 4 bases from V and 1 from J, leaving 16 bases between them. The germline CDR1 and CDR2 sequences are SGHDT and YYEEEE. CDR3 amino acids: CASSRGSGEGTDTQYF. Written as DNA, the CDR3 is TGTGCCAGCAGCCGTGGTAGTGGGGAGGGCACAGATACGCAGTATTTT.

The chain is built from TRBV2 and TRBJ2-1, with 9 bases aligning to TRBD1. Germline V lookup: CDR1 SNHLY, CDR2 FYNNEI. The junction had 5 bases not matched to a gene; V was cut back by 3 bases and J by 5 bases. The CDR3 is 15 amino acids. CDR3 protein: CASSEDRGIDNEQFF. Here the CDR3 DNA reads TGTGCCAGCAGTGAGGACAGGGGCATCGACAATGAGCAGTTCTTC.

The V gene is TRBV5-1, the J gene TRBJ2-7; 7 positions agree with TRBD1. This CDR3 comprises 15 residues. The V gene end was trimmed by 4 bases and the J gene end by 1 base; junction bases not matched to a gene: 8. The germline V gene has CDR1 SGHRS and CDR2 YFSETQ. The CDR3 is CASSDPDRQSYEQYF. DNA of the CDR3: TGCGCCAGCAGCGACCCGGACAGGCAGTCCTACGAGCAGTACTTC.

This clonotype appeared once. This chain links TRBV28 with TRBJ2-5, with D unresolved. V gave up 5 bases and J gave up 4 bases, with 20 bases separating them. The CDR3 is 16 residues long. Germline CDR1 and CDR2: MDHEN and SYDVKM. This CDR3 is CASSHLPRRLGETQYF. In DNA form, the CDR3 reads TGTGCCAGCAGTCACCTACCCCGACGCCTTGGAGAGACCCAGTACTTC.

CDR3 region: CASSWGQGAYEQYF. CDR3 DNA sequence: TGCGCCAGCAGCTGGGGACAGGGGGCCTACGAGCAGTACTTC. The chain uses TRBV5-1 and TRBJ2-7; 11 bases agree with TRBD1. Trimming removed 3 bases from V and 2 bases from J; junction bases left unmatched: 1. CDR3 length: 14 amino acids. Per the germline V gene, CDR1 is SGHRS and CDR2 is YFSETQ.

The rearrangement links TRBV6-5 to TRBJ2-2, with 9 nucleotides matching TRBD2. The CDR3 loop spans 16 amino acids. Germline V CDR1 and CDR2: MNHEY, SVGAGI. Trimming at V came to 2 bases and at J to 2 bases, leaving 3 bases not matched to a gene. CDR3 sequence: CASSYLSGGNTGELFF. CDR3 DNA: TGTGCCAGCAGTTACCTTAGCGGGGGTAACACCGGGGAGCTGTTTTTT.

This chain links TRBV5-4 with TRBJ1-2, with D perhaps TRBD1 (5 bases). Germline V CDR1 and CDR2: SGHNT, YYREEE (reference sequence). The V end was cut by 1 base, the J end by 7 bases, with 20 bases between. The CDR3 runs 16 residues. The CDR3 protein is CASSLPIVSRGAGYTF. CDR3 nucleotides: TGTGCCAGCAGCTTGCCGATAGTTTCGAGGGGCGCTGGCTACACCTTC.

The chain recombines TRBV12-3 or TRBV12-4 with TRBJ2-7; weak D call: TRBD1 (5 bases). The CDR3 sequence is 12 residues long. V shed 5 bases and J shed 5 bases, with 10 bases lying between them. The CDR3 coding sequence is TGTGCCAGCAGTCATCAGGGCCACGAGCAGTACTTC. It translates to CASSHQGHEQYF.

V gene TRBV6-1 combines with J gene TRBJ2-2; D is perhaps TRBD2 (5 bases). V lost 9 bases, J lost 6 bases, and 14 bases lay in between. The CDR3 spans 13 residues. Germline V gives CDR1 MNHNS, CDR2 SASEGT. The CDR3 nucleotides are TGTGCCAGTTCGGGGATTCAGGCCGGGGAGCTGTTTTTT. Residues: CASSGIQAGELFF.

CDR3 region: CASSQSRGKSTDTQYF. The CDR3 DNA is TGCGCCAGCAGTCAATCGCGGGGAAAAAGCACAGATACGCAGTATTTT. The chain carries TRBV23-1 and TRBJ2-3; TRBD2 is a possible D gene (6 bases). TRBV23-1 is noted as an ORF with a role that remains uncertain. V was shortened by 0 bases and J by 0 bases, with 10 bases between the two germline ends. The CDR3 length is 16 residues.